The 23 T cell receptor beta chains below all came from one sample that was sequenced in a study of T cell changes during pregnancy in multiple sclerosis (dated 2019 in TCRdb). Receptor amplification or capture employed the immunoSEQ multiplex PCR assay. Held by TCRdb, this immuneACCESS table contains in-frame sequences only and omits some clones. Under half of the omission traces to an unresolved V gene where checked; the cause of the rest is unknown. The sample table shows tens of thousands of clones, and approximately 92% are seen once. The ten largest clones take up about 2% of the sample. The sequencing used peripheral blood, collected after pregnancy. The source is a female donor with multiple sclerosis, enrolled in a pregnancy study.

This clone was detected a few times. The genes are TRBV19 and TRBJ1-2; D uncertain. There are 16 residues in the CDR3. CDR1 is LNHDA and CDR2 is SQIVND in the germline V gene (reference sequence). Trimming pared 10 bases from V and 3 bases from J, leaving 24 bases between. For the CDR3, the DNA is TGTGCCACTACCCCCTTCGGGGTGTTCCCCTACTATGGCTACACCTTC. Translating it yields CATTPFGVFPYYGYTF.

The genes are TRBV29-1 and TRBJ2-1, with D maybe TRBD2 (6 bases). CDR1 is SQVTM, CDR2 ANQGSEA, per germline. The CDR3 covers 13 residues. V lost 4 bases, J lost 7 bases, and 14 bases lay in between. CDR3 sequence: CSVGGPGGNEQFF. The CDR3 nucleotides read TGCAGCGTTGGGGGCCCTGGGGGGAATGAGCAGTTCTTC.

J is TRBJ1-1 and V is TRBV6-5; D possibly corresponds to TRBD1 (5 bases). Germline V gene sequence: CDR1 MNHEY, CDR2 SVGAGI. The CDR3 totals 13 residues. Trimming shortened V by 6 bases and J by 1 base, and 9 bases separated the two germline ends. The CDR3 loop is CASREGPNTEAFF. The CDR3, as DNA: TGTGCCAGCAGGGAGGGGCCGAACACTGAAGCTTTCTTT.

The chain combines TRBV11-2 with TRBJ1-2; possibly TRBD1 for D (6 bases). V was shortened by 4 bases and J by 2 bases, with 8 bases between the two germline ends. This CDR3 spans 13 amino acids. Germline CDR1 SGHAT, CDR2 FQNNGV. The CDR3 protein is CASSSGQNYGYTF. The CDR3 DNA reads TGTGCCAGCAGCTCCGGACAGAACTATGGCTACACCTTC.

The CDR3 coding sequence is TGTGCCAGCAGCCTCACCAGGGGGCCCCACGAGCAGTACTTC. As protein: CASSLTRGPHEQYF. This chain uses TRBV7-9 with TRBJ2-7; TRBD1 aligns across 8 bases. Trimming removed 5 bases from V and 5 bases from J; junction bases left unmatched: 8. Per the germline V gene, CDR1 is SEHNR and CDR2 is FQNEAQ (reference sequence). The CDR3 totals 14 residues.

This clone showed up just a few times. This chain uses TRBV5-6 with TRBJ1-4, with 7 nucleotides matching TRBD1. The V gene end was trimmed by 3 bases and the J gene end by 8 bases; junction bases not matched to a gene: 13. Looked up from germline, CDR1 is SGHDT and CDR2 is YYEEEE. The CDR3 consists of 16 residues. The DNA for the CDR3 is TGTGCCAGCAGCTCACCCGACAGGGTGAACGGAGAAAAACTGTTTTTT. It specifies CASSSPDRVNGEKLFF.

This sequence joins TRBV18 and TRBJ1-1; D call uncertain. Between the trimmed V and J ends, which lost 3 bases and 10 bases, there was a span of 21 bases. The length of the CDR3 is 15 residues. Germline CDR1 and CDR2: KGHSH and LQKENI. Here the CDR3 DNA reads TGTGCCAGCTCACCGATCGCGGGCGATGGGGTTGGAGCTTTCTTT. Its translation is CASSPIAGDGVGAFF.

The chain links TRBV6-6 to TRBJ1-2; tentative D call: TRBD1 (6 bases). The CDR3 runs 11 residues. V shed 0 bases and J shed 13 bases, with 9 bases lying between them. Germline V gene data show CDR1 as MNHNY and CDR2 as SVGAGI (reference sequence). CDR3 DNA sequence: TGTGCCAGCAGTTACTCGCAGGGGCCCACCTTC. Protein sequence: CASSYSQGPTF.

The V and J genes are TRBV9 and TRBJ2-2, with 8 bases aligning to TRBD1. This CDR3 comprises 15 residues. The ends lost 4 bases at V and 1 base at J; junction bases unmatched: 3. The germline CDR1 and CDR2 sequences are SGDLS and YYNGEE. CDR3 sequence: CASSPGTGNTGELFF. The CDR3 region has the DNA TGTGCCAGCAGCCCCGGGACAGGGAACACCGGGGAGCTGTTTTTT.

CDR3 DNA: TGCGCCAGCAGCCCTAGTGGGTACAGGGCGGGCACCGGGGAGCTGTTTTTT. This encodes CASSPSGYRAGTGELFF. The J gene is TRBJ2-2, the V gene TRBV4-3, with D tentatively TRBD1 (6 bases). The length of the CDR3 is 17 residues. CDR1 and CDR2 from the germline V gene are LGHNA and YSLEER. The V and J ends lost 4 bases and 4 bases respectively, with 19 bases between them.

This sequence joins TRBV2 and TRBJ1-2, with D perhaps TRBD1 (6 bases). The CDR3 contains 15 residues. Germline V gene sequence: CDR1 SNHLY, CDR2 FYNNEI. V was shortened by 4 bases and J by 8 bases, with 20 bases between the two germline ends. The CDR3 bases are TGTGCCAGCAGTGCCCTAATACAGGGAGTTGGAGGCTACACCTTC. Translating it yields CASSALIQGVGGYTF.

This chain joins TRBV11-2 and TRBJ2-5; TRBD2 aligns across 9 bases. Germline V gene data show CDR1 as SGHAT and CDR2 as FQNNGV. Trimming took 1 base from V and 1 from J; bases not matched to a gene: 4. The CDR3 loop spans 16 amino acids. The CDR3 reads CASSLGVTSGQETQYF. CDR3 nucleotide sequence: TGTGCCAGCAGCTTAGGTGTGACTAGCGGCCAAGAGACCCAGTACTTC.

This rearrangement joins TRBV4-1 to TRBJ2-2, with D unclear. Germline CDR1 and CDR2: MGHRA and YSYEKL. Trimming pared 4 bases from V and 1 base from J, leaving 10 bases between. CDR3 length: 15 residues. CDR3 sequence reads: CASSPGPQNTGELFF. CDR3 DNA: TGCGCCAGCAGCCCGGGTCCACAGAACACCGGGGAGCTGTTTTTT.

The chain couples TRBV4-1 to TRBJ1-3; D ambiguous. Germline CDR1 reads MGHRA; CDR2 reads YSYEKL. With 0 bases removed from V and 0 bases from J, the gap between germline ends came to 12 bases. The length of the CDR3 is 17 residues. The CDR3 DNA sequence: TGCGCCAGCAGCCAAGAGGCATATGTCCTCTCTGGAAACACCATATATTTT. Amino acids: CASSQEAYVLSGNTIYF.

CDR3: CASSLDDRSNTEAFF. The CDR3, as DNA: TGTGCCAGCAGCTTAGATGACAGGTCGAACACTGAAGCTTTCTTT. The V and J genes are TRBV11-1 and TRBJ1-1, with a tentative D call TRBD1 (6 bases). The length of the CDR3 is 15 residues. From germline, CDR1 is SGHAT and CDR2 FQDESV (reference sequence). V was clipped by 1 base and J by 1 base, with 10 bases between them.

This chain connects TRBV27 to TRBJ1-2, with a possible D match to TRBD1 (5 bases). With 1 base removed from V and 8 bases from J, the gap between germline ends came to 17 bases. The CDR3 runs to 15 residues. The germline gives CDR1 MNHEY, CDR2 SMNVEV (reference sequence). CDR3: CASSLYGTEVLGYTF. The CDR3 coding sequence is TGTGCCAGCAGTTTATATGGGACTGAGGTTTTAGGCTACACCTTC.

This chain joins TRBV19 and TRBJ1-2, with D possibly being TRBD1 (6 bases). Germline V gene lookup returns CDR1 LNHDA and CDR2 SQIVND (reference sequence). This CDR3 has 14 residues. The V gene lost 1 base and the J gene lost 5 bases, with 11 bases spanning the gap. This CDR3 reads CASSIGLQGYGYTF. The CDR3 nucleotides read TGTGCCAGTAGTATAGGTTTACAGGGTTATGGCTACACCTTC.

The CDR3 loop is CASSHGSYEQYF. The DNA for the CDR3 is TGTGCCAGTAGTCACGGCTCCTACGAGCAGTACTTC. The chain is built from TRBV19 and TRBJ2-7; D gene unclear. Germline lookup yields CDR1 LNHDA and CDR2 SQIVND (reference sequence). CDR3 size: 12 residues. Trimming stripped 5 bases from V and 0 bases from J, with 5 bases between.

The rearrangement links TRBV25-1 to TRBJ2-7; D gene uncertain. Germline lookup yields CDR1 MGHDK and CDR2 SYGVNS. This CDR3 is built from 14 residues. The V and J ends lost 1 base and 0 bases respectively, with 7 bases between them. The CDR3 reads CASSESVSSYEQYF. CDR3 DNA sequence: TGTGCCAGCAGTGAATCAGTCAGCTCCTACGAGCAGTACTTC.

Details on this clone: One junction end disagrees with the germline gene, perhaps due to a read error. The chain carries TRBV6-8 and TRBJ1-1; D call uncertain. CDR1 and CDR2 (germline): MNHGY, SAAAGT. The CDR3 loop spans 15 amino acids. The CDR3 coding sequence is TGCCGCCAGCGCTCGGGAAAAAGGAAGGGCACTGAAGCTTTCTTT. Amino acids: CRQRSGKRKGTEAFF.

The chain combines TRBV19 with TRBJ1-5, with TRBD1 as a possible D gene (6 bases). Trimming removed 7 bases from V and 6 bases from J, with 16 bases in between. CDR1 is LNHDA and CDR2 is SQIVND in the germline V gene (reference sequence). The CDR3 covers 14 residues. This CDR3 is CASTRGGVGQPQHF. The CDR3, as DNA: TGTGCCAGTACCCGAGGGGGTGTCGGTCAGCCCCAGCATTTT.

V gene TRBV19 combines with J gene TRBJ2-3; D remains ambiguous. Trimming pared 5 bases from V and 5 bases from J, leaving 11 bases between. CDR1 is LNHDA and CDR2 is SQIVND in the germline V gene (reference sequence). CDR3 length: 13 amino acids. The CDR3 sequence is CASSGIRGDTQYF. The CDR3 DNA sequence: TGTGCCAGTAGTGGAATTAGAGGAGATACGCAGTATTTT.

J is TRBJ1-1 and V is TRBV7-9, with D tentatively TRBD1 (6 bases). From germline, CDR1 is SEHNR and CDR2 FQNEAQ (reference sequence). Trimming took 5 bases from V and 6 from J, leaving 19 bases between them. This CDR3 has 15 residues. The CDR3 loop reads CASSPSRQGMAEAFF. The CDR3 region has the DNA TGTGCCAGCAGCCCCTCCCGGCAGGGGATGGCTGAAGCTTTCTTT.